The following is a T cell receptor (beta chain) sequence with its context. The data were obtained in a study of cytomegalovirus exposure and HLA in healthy donors. This CDR3 has 15 residues. V dropped 2 bases and J dropped 5 bases, with 16 bases sitting between them. From germline, CDR1 is SNHLY and CDR2 FYNNEI. The PCR made use of 60 Vbeta and 13 Jbeta primers. The assay was immunoSEQ multiplex PCR, and TCRdb's table has in-frame clones only and misses some. This sample has 95,000 or so clones, with about 86% found just once. The sequencing sample was made of PBMCs. The sequence derives from a woman aged 70-85 years in good health and CMV-seropositive. V and J are TRBV2 and TRBJ2-7; D is possibly TRBD2 (6 bases). The CDR3 nucleotides are TGTGCCAGCAGTGAAACCCCGCGGGGCAGCAACGAGCAGTACTTC. Translated: CASSETPRGSNEQYF. Looking up the rest from reference TRBV2 and TRBJ2-7 gives the full variable domain: EPEVTQTPSHQVTQMGQEVILRCVPISNHLYFYWYRQILGQKVEFLVSFYNNEISEKSEIFDDQFSVERPDGSNFTLKIRSTKLEDSAMYFCASSETPRGSNEQYFGPGTRLTVT.